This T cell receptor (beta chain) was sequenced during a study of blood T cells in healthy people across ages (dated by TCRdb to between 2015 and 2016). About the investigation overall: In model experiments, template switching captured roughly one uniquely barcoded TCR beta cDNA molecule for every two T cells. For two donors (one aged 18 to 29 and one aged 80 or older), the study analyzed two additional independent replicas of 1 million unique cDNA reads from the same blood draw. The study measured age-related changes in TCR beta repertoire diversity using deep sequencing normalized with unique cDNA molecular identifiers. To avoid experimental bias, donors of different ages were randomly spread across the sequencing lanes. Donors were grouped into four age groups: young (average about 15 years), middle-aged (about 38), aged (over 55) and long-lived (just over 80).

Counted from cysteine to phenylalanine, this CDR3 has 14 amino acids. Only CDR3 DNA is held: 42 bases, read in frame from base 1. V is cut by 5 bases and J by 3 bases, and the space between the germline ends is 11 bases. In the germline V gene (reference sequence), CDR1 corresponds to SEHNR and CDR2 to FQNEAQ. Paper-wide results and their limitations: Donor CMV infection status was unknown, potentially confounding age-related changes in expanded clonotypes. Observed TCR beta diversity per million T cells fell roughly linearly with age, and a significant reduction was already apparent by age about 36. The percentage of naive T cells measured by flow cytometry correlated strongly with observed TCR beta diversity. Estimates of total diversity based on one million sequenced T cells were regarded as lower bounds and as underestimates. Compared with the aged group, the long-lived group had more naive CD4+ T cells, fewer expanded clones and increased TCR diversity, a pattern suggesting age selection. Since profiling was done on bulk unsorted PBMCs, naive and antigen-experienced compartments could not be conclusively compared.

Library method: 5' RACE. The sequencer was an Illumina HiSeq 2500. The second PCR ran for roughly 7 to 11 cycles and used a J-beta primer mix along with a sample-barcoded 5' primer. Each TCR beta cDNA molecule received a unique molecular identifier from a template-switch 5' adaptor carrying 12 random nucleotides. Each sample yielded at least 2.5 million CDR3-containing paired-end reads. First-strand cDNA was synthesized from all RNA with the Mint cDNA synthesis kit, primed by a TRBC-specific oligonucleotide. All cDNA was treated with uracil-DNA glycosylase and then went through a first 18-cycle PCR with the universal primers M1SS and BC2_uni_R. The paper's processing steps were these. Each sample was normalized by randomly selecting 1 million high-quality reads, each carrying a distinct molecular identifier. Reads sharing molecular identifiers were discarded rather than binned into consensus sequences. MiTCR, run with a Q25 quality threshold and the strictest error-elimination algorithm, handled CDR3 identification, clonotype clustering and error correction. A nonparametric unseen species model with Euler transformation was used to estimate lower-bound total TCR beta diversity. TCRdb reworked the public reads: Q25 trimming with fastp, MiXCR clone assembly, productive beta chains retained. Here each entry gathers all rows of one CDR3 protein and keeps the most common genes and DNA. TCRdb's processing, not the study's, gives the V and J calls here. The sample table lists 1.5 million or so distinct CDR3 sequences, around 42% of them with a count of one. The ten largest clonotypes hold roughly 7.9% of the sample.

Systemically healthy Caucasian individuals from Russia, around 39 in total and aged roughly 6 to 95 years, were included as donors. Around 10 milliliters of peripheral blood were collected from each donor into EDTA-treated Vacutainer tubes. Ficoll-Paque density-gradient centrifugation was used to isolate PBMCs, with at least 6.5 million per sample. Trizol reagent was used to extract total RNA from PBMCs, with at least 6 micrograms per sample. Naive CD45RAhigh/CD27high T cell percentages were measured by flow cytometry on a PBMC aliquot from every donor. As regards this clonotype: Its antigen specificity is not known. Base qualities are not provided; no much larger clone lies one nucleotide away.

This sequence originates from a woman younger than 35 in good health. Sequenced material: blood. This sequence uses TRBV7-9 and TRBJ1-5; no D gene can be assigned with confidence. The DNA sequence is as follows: TGTGCCAGCAGCGTAGAAGATTTCAATCAGCCCCAGCATTTT. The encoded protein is CASSVEDFNQPQHF.